This is a list of T cell receptor beta chains from one sample in a study of CD8+ T cells in alopecia areata. TCRdb's table, derived via immunoSEQ multiplex PCR, lists solely in-frame clones and lacks some. This sample has approximately 100,000 clones, with less than 50% found just once. The sequenced material came from CD4+ T cells sorted from blood. The receptors shown here come from a human donor with alopecia areata. Both conserved end residues are part of each CDR3. D genes are given only for firm matches. A clone size is listed for some rows: how often the clone was seen (once, few, many), or a class if it is expanded.

j_call | v_call | clone_size | d_call | cdr3_aa | cdr3_nt
TRBJ2-2 | TRBV30 | . | TRBD1 | CAWTGPRGPNTGELFF | TGTGCCTGGACAGGTCCCAGGGGGCCGAACACCGGGGAGCTGTTTTTT
TRBJ1-1 | TRBV7-6 | . | . | CASSLGQNTEAFF | TGTGCCAGCAGCCTGGGACAGAACACTGAAGCTTTCTTT
TRBJ2-7 | TRBV4-1 | . | TRBD1 | CASSAPGQRYEQYF | TGCGCCAGCAGCGCTCCGGGACAGAGGTACGAGCAGTACTTC
TRBJ2-7 | TRBV28 | . | . | CASKINYEQYF | TGTGCCAGCAAGATAAACTACGAGCAGTACTTC
TRBJ1-5 | TRBV6-5 | . | . | CASSQGGPQHF | TGTGCCAGCAGCCAGGGAGGGCCCCAGCATTTT
TRBJ2-7 | TRBV6-5 | few | TRBD1 | CASSSAGTGGSYEQYF | TGTGCCAGCAGTTCGGCCGGGACAGGGGGGAGCTACGAGCAGTACTTC
TRBJ2-7 | TRBV4-3 | . | TRBD2 | CASSRALDKREGREQYF | TGCGCCAGCAGCCGGGCGTTAGACAAGCGGGAGGGCCGCGAGCAGTACTTC
TRBJ2-7 | TRBV29-1 | many | . | CSVEDYAQGKGSEQYF | TGCAGCGTTGAGGACTACGCCCAAGGGAAGGGGAGCGAGCAGTACTTC
TRBJ2-1 | TRBV7-2 | few | . | CASSRYNEQFF | TGTGCCAGCAGCCGTTACAATGAGCAGTTCTTC
TRBJ2-1 | TRBV4-3 | . | . | CASSSVAADEQFF | TGCGCCAGCAGTTCAGTAGCGGCGGATGAGCAGTTCTTC
TRBJ2-6 | TRBV28 | few | . | CAGRSRSGANVLTF | TGTGCCGGGCGGAGTAGGTCTGGGGCCAACGTCCTGACTTTC
TRBJ1-2 | TRBV19 | . | TRBD1 | CASKARGGTTNYGYTF | TGTGCCAGTAAGGCCAGGGGGGGGACTACTAACTATGGCTACACCTTC
TRBJ2-1 | TRBV27 | . | TRBD1 | CASSSPRTGNNEQFF | TGTGCCAGCAGTTCGCCTCGGACAGGGAACAATGAGCAGTTCTTC
TRBJ1-2 | TRBV29-1 | . | TRBD1 | CSGRPFRRTGRPRDYGYTF | TGCAGCGGTCGTCCGTTCCGTCGGACAGGGAGACCACGGGACTATGGCTACACCTTC
TRBJ2-5 | TRBV19 | . | . | CASSRGTQETQYF | TGTGCCAGTAGTCGCGGGACTCAAGAGACCCAGTACTTC
TRBJ2-1 | TRBV7-2 | . | TRBD2 | CASSLTSGGSYNEQFF | TGTGCCAGCAGCTTAACTAGCGGGGGCTCCTACAATGAGCAGTTCTTC
TRBJ1-2 | TRBV30 | . | TRBD1 | CACRDREKGYTF | TGTGCCTGCCGGGACAGGGAGAAAGGCTACACCTTC
TRBJ2-1 | TRBV9 | . | TRBD1 | CASSSGTGALQFF | TGTGCCAGCAGCTCGGGGACAGGGGCCCTGCAGTTCTTC
TRBJ2-5 | TRBV29-1 | . | TRBD1 | CSPRDSQETQYF | TGCAGCCCCCGGGACAGTCAAGAGACCCAGTACTTC
TRBJ2-1 | TRBV29-1 | few | . | CSAQATYNEQFF | TGCAGCGCACAGGCCACCTACAATGAGCAGTTCTTC
TRBJ2-5 | TRBV29-1 | few | . | CSARDTSQETQYF | TGCAGCGCCCGGGACACTAGCCAAGAGACCCAGTACTTC
TRBJ2-5 | TRBV30 | . | TRBD2 | CASSTSGGGQETQYF | TGTGCCTCCTCGACTAGCGGGGGAGGTCAGGAGACCCAGTACTTC
TRBJ2-6 | TRBV30 | . | . | CAWNRGGSGANVLTF | TGTGCCTGGAACCGTGGGGGGTCTGGGGCCAACGTCCTGACTTTC
TRBJ2-2 | TRBV2 | few | TRBD1 | CASSGQGIYTGELFF | TGTGCCAGCAGCGGACAGGGGATTTACACCGGGGAGCTGTTTTTT
TRBJ2-3 | TRBV28 | . | TRBD1 | CASSPGGASTDTQYF | TGTGCCAGCAGTCCAGGGGGTGCTAGCACAGATACGCAGTATTTT
TRBJ2-5 | TRBV28 | few | . | CASSLSGPATQYF | TGTGCCAGCAGTTTATCTGGGCCAGCAACCCAGTACTTC